The TCR beta chain under discussion was sequenced for a study of molecular identifiers for immune sequencing clone quantification. Overall study context: The replicate experiment used RNA from about 21,000 or 97,000 naive CD8 cells. This RNA was split into five aliquots, and four of them were sequenced. Overall study findings and caveats: Clones exceeding 20 RNA copies carried over 98% of effector molecules but under 1% of naive-cell molecules.

One entry per CDR3 protein, called by TCRdb with MiXCR from the PCR reads. The sample has about 36,000 distinct CDR3 sequences, approximately 17% seen once. The junction had 1 base not matched to a gene; V was cut back by 2 bases and J by 6 bases. CDR3 length: 14 residues. The V gene's germline CDR1 is SGHDT and CDR2 YYEEEE. Sorting recovered naive CD8 T cells on a CD8+CD4-CCR7+CD45RA+ profile. This clonotype was seen many times. Its specificity is unknown. The V gene is TRBV5-6, the J gene TRBJ1-4, with 10 bases lining up with TRBD1. What was sequenced was naive CD8+ T cells from blood, with Jurkat cell RNA spiked in. The subset: FACS-sorted CD8+CD4-CCR7+CD45RA+ naive T cells. The TCR originated in a human donor in good health. Some libraries in this study had Jurkat cell RNA spiked in. Here the CDR3 DNA reads TGTGCCAGCAGCTTTGGGACAGGGGATGAAAAACTGTTTTTT. Residues: CASSFGTGDEKLFF.